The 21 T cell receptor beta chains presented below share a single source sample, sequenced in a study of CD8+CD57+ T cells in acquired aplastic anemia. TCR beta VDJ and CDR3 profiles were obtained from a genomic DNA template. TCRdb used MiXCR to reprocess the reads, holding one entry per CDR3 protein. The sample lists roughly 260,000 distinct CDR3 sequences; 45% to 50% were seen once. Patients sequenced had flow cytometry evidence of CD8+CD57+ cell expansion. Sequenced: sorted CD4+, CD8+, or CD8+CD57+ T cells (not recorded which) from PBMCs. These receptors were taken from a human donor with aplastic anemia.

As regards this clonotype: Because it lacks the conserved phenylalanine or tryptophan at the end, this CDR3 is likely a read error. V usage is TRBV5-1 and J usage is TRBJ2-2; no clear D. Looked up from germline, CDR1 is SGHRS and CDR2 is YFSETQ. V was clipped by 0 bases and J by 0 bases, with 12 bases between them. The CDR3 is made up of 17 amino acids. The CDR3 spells CASSLALATSNTGELFS. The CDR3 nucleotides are TGCGCCAGCAGCTTGGCCTTGGCGACATCGAACACCGGGGAGCTGTTTTCT.

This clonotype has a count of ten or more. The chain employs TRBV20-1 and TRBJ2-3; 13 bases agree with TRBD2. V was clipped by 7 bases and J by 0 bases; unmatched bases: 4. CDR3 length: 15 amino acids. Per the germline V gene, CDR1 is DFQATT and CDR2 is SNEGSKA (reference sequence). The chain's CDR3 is CSVGLAGASTDTQYF. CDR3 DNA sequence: TGCAGTGTCGGACTAGCGGGAGCGAGCACAGATACGCAGTATTTT.

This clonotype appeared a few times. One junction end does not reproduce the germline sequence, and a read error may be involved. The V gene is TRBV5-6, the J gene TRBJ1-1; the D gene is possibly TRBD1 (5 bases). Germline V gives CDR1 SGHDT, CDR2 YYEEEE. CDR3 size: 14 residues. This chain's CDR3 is CASRPGLWGTEAFF. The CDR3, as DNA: TGCGCCAGCAGGCCGGGACTCTGGGGGACTGAAGCTTTCTTT.

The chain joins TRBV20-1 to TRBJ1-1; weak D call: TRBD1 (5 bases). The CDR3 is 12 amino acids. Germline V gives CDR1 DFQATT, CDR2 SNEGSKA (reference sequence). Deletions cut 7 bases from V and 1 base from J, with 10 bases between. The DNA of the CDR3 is TGCAGTGTATGGAGGGGGAACACTGAAGCTTTCTTT. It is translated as CSVWRGNTEAFF.

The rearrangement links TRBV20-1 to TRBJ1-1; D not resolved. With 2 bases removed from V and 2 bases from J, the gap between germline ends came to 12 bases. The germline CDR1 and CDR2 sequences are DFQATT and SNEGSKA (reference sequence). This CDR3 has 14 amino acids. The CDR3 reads CSARPPGPNTEAFF. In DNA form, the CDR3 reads TGCAGTGCTAGACCGCCCGGGCCTAACACTGAAGCTTTCTTT.

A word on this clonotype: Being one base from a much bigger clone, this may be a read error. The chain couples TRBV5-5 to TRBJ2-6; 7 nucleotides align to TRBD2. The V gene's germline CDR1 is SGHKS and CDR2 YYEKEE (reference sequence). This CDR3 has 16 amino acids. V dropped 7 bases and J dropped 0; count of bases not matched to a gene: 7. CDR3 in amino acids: CASATGGPSGANVLTF. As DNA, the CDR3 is TGTGCCAGCGCAACGGGAGGACCCTCTGGGGCCAACGTCCTGACTTTC.

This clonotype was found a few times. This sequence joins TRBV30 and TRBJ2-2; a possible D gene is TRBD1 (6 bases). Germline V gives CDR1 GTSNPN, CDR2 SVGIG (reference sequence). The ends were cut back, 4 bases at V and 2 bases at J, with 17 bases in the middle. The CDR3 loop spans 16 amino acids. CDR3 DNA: TGTGCCTGGATTGGGACCGGGACAAATAACACCGGGGAGCTGTTTTTT. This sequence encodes CAWIGTGTNNTGELFF.

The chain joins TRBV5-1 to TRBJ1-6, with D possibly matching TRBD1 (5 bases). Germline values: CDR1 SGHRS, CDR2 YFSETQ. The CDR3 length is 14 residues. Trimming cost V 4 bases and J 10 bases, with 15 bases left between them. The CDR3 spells CASSLTGAGSPLHF. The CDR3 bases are TGCGCCAGCAGCCTAACCGGGGCCGGCTCACCCCTCCACTTT. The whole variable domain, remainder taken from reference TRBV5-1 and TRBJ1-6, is KAGVTQTPRYLIKTRGQQVTLSCSPISGHRSVSWYQQTPGQGLQFLFEYFSETQRNKGNFPGRFSGRQFSNSRSEMNVSTLELGDSALYLCASSLTGAGSPLHFGNGTRLTVT.

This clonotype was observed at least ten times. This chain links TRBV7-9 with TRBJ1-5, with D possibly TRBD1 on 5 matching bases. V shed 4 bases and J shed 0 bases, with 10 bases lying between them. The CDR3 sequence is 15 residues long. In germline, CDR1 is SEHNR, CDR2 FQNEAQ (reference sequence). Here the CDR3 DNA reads TGTGCCAGCAGCTCGACTCAGGGTAGCAATCAGCCCCAGCATTTT. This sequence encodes CASSSTQGSNQPQHF.

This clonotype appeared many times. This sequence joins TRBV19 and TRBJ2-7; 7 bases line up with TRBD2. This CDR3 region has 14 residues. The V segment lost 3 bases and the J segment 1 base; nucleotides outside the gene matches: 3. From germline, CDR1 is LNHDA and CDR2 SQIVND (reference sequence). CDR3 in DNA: TGTGCCAGTAGTATGGGAGGGTTGTCCTACGAGCAGTACTTC. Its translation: CASSMGGLSYEQYF.

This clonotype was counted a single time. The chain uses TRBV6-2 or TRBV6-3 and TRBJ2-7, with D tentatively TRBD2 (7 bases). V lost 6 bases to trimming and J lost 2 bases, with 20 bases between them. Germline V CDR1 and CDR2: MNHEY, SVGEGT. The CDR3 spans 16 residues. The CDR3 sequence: CASSAKGVAGPYEQYF. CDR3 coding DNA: TGTGCCAGCAGCGCAAAGGGGGTAGCGGGTCCCTACGAGCAGTACTTC.

CDR3 amino acids: CASTARGDTYQETQYF. The CDR3 region has the DNA TGTGCCAGTACCGCTCGTGGGGACACCTACCAAGAGACCCAGTACTTC. The rearrangement uses TRBV19 and TRBJ2-5; a possible D gene is TRBD1 (6 bases). Germline V gene sequence: CDR1 LNHDA, CDR2 SQIVND (reference sequence). CDR3 length equals 16 residues. V lost 7 bases to trimming and J lost 0 bases, with 18 bases between them.

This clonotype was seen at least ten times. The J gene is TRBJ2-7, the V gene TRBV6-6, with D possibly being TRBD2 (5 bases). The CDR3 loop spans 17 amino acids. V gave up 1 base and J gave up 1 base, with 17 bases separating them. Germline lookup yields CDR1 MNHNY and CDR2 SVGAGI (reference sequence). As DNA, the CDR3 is TGTGCCAGCAGTTACTTCCCTGGAATAGCGCATTCCTACGAGCAGTACTTC. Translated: CASSYFPGIAHSYEQYF.

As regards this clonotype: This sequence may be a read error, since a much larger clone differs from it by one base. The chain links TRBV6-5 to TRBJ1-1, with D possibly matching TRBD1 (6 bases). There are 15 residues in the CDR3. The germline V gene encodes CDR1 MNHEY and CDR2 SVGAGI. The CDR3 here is CAGSPPQGRGTEAFF. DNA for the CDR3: TGTGCCGGCAGCCCCCCACAGGGACGGGGCACTGAAGCTTTCTTT.

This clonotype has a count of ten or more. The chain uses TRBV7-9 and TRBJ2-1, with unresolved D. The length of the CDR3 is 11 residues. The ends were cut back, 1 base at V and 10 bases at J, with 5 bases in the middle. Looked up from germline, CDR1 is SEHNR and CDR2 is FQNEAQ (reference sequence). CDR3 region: CASSLDDEQFF. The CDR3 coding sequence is TGTGCCAGCAGCTTAGATGACGAGCAGTTCTTC.

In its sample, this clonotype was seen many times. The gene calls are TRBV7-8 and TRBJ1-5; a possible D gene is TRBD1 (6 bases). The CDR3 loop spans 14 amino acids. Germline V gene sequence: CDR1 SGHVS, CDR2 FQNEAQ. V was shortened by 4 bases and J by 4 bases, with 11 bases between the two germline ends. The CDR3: CASSSGQRNQPQHF. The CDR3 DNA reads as TGTGCCAGCAGCTCAGGACAGAGAAATCAGCCCCAGCATTTT. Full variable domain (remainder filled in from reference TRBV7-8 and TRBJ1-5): GAGVSQSPRYKVAKRGQDVALRCDPISGHVSLFWYQQALGQGPEFLTYFQNEAQLDKSGLPSDRFFAERPEGSVSTLKIQRTQQEDSAVYLCASSSGQRNQPQHFGDGTRLSIL.

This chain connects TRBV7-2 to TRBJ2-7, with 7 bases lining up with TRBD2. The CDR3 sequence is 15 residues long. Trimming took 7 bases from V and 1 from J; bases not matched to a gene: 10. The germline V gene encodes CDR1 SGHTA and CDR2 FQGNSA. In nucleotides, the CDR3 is TGTGCCAGCACCGTCCAGGCGGGGGAATCCTACGAGCAGTACTTC. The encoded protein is CASTVQAGESYEQYF.

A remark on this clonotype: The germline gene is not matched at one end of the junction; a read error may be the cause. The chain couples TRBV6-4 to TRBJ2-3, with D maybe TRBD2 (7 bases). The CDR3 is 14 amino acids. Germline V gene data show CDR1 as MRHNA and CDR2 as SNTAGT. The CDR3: CASSGRGDTGTQYF. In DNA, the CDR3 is TGTGCCAGCAGTGGACGGGGGGACACAGGTACGCAGTATTTT.

The CDR3 nucleotides read TGTGCCAGCAGCTCCGAGACAAGCTCCTACGAGCAGTACTTC. It encodes CASSSETSSYEQYF. The chain combines TRBV7-9 with TRBJ2-7; D gene ambiguous. The CDR3 runs to 14 residues. Germline V CDR1 and CDR2: SEHNR, FQNEAQ (reference sequence). Deletions cut 4 bases from V and 0 bases from J, with 10 bases between.

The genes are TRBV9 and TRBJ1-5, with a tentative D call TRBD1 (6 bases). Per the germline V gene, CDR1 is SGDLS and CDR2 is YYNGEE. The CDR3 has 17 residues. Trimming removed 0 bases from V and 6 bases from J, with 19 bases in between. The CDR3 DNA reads TGTGCCAGCAGCGTAGAAAGCGGGGGCAGGGTAGGTCAGCCCCAGCATTTT. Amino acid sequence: CASSVESGGRVGQPQHF.

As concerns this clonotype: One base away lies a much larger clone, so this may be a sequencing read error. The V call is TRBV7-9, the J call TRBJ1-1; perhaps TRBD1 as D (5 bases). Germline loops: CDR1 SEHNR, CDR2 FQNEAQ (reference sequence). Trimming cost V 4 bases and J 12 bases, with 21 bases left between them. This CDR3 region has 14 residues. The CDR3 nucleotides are TGTGCCAGCAGCTCCGATACCTCAGGGTTACGGACTTTCTTT. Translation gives CASSSDTSGLRTFF.